The subject of this entry is one TCR beta chain. RNA transcripts provided the template for amplifying TCR beta CDR3 regions. HTBI primers were employed in first-round RT-PCR, then a second-round multiplex PCR followed. MiXCR, applied by TCRdb to the multiplex PCR reads, yields one record per CDR3 protein. The data show about 640,000 distinct CDR3 sequences, approximately 39% seen once. The entry originates in a study of Graves' ophthalmopathy and Graves' hyperthyroidism. Study background: Before any treatment was given, at initial diagnosis, peripheral blood was collected.

The CDR3 runs 14 residues. Trimming removed 8 bases from V and 9 bases from J, with 20 bases in between. The germline V gene encodes CDR1 WSHSY and CDR2 SAAADI. The gene calls are TRBV10-2 and TRBJ1-3, with D possibly being TRBD1 (6 bases). The sample consisted of peripheral blood. The sequence was obtained from an adult man with Graves' ophthalmopathy. This chain's CDR3 is CASCKRGGLGTIYF. The DNA for the CDR3 is TGCGCCAGCTGTAAGCGGGGGGGCCTTGGCACCATATATTTT.